This T cell receptor (beta chain) originates from a study of T cell repertoires in cytomegalovirus infection. Study summary: CMV epitopes used comprised recently identified HLA-C-restricted ones and well-studied HLA-B-restricted ones.

In TCRdb, the reads were re-called with MiXCR into one record per CDR3 protein. The sample lists around 430,000 distinct CDR3 sequences; roughly 42% were seen once. Worth noting for this clonotype: Its antigen is undetermined.

This CDR3 is built from 15 residues. J was trimmed by 7 bases and V by 3 bases; bases with no gene match: 4. Germline CDR1 is SGHAT and CDR2 is FQNNGV. The sequencing here drew on cultured PBMCs, taken from culture after CMV antigen stimulation. The receptor comes from a human donor in good health (CMV status not recorded). Some clones in this sample may be carry-over from other donors' samples. The V call is TRBV11-2, the J call TRBJ2-1, with 12 nucleotides matching TRBD1. The CDR3 nucleotides read TGTGCCAGCAGCTTGGGGACAGGGGGCTTAAATGAGCAGTTCTTC. Encoded protein: CASSLGTGGLNEQFF.